This TCR beta chain came from a study of CD8+ T cells in alopecia areata (dated by TCRdb to 2016 to 2018). Turning to the overall study: The treated patients took part in an open-label pilot trial in which moderate-to-severe alopecia areata was treated with oral tofacitinib at 5 to 10 mg twice daily. RNA was extracted with the PAXgene miRNA kit for fixed scalp, the miRNeasy kit for PBMCs, and the RNeasy kit for mouse skin. On the human side, TCRbeta sequencing was run on scalp tissue and on sorted CD4+ and CD8+ peripheral blood T cells from healthy controls and from alopecia areata patients with either patchy or totalis/universalis disease. Scalp clonality was compared across normal scalp (n=4), patchy alopecia areata scalp (n=8), and alopecia totalis/universalis scalp (n=8). The study used high-throughput TCRbeta sequencing to examine T cell clonal expansion in alopecia areata, in both the C3H/HeJ mouse model and human patients. Biopsies were taken from tofacitinib-treated patients at baseline and at 4 and 24 weeks of treatment, and a later scalp biopsy was taken in several of the tofacitinib-treated patients. For the treated patients, the SALT score, which quantifies what percentage of scalp surface area is affected, served as the measure of disease severity. immunoSEQ multiplex PCR using 35 Vbeta forward primers and 13 Jbeta reverse primers was used to amplify TCRbeta CDR3 regions. Tofacitinib was administered for 6 to 18 months, and 6 months of follow-up off drug were then conducted to assess delayed response and recurrence.

The CDR3, from cysteine to phenylalanine, totals 12 residues. The CDR3 DNA has 36 bases and is translated from base 1. Based on the germline V gene (reference sequence), the CDR1 and CDR2 sequences are GTSNPN and SVGIG. Deletion took 2 bases off V and 3 bases off J, with a span of 8 bases between the germline ends. This clone is a singleton in its sample. This receptor's antigen is unknown. No much larger clonotype is one base removed from it; base qualities were not supplied. Libraries were made using the immunoSEQ multiplex PCR assay. RNA was extracted from all samples and reverse transcribed into cDNA as template for TCR sequencing. SuperScript III was used for first-strand cDNA synthesis, primed with a 2:1 mix of oligo-dT and random hexamers. A synthetic immune receptor repertoire was used to measure amplification bias, and any remaining bias was corrected computationally. The study's own analysis went as follows. Raw reads were preprocessed to remove errors, and CDR3 was defined by IMGT conventions from the conserved cysteine to phenylalanine. Clonality was calculated as 1 minus Shannon entropy normalized by log2 of the number of productive unique TCRs. Whether scalp clones were CD4 or CD8 was inferred by matching scalp TCRbeta sequences against CD4 and CD8 repertoires sorted from blood. What TCRdb holds here is the immuneACCESS table cut down to in-frame rearrangements. Part of the clones is not present; checked against another copy, under half of the missing clones reflect an unresolved V gene, and the others are unexplained. V, J and clone size derive from that table, while D and trimming were established from the DNA sequence. Across this sample there are around 100,000 clones, with roughly 50% seen only once. Together, the top ten hold 10% to 15% of the sample.

Broad study findings and their caveats: Shared TCR sequences between patients were less evident than in mice, which may be partly attributable to HLA diversity in the patient population. With tofacitinib, both scalp clonality and the number of expanded CD8+ clones among the top 100 scalp clones went down significantly. Many expanded lesional clones were found to persist in scalp and blood during tofacitinib treatment, and relapse after treatment cessation may be partly explained by this persistence. Compared with normal scalp, lesional scalp had higher clonality and more expanded CD8+ clones, particularly in alopecia totalis/universalis, a pattern that suggests antigenic drive. Scalp TCR repertoire analysis is complicated because resident alphabeta T cells in normal human skin are also sequenced, whereas mouse skin is dominated by gammadelta T cells. Because the treated cohort was small and had just a single nonresponder, larger studies are needed to establish links between baseline CD8+ expansion and response.

This sample's time point label indicates: roughly 24 weeks on oral tofacitinib. Reading the label with the study, this specimen's treatment or condition is: oral pan-JAK inhibitor, 5-10 mg twice daily. Lesional scalp punch biopsies and peripheral blood were collected from alopecia areata patients. After PBMCs were isolated by density centrifugation and stained for CD3, CD4 and CD8, a FACSAria was used to sort CD4+ and CD8+ T cells. The chain was built from TRBV30 and TRBJ2-7; the best D guess is TRBD1, with 5 bases matching. This material consisted of CD8+ T cells sorted from blood, taken at week 24, from a patient treated with tofacitinib. The source is a human donor with alopecia areata. The bases read TGTGCCTGGAGTCAGGGCAACTACGAGCAGTACTTC. This codes for CAWSQGNYEQYF.